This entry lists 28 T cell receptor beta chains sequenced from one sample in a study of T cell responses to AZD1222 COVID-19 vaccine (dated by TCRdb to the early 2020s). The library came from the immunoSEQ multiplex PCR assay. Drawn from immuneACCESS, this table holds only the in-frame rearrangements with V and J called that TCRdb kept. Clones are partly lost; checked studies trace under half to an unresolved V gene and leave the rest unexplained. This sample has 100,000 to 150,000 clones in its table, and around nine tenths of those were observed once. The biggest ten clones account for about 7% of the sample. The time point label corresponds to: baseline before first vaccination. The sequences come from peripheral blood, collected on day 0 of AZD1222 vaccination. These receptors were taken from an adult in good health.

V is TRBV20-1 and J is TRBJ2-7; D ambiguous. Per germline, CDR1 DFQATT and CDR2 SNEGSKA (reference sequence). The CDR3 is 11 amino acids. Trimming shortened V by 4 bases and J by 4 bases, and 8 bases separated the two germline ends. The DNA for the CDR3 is TGCAGTGCTAAGTTTGTTTACGAGCAGTACTTC. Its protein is CSAKFVYEQYF.

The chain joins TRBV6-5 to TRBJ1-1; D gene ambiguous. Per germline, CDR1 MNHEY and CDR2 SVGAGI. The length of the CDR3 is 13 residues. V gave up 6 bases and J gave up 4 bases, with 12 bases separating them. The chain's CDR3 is CASRDRQSTEAFF. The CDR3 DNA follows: TGTGCCAGCAGGGACCGTCAGAGCACTGAAGCTTTCTTT.

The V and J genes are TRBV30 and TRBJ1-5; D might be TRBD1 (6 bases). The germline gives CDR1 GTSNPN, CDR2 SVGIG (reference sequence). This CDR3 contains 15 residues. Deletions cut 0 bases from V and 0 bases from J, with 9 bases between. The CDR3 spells CAWSVQGDSNQPQHF. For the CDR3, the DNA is TGTGCCTGGAGTGTACAGGGCGATAGCAATCAGCCCCAGCATTTT. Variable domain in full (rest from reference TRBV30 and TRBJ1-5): SQTIHQWPATLVQPVGSPLSLECTVEGTSNPNLYWYRQAAGRGLQLLFYSVGIGQISSEVPQNLSASRPQDRQFILSSKKLLLSDSGFYLCAWSVQGDSNQPQHFGDGTRLSIL.

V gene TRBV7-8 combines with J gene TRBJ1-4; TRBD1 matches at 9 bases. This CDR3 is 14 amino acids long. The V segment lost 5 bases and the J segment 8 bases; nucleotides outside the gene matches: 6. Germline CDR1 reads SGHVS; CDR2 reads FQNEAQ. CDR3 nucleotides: TGTGCCAGCAGCCGGGGGACAGGGTGGGAAAAACTGTTTTTT. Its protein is CASSRGTGWEKLFF.

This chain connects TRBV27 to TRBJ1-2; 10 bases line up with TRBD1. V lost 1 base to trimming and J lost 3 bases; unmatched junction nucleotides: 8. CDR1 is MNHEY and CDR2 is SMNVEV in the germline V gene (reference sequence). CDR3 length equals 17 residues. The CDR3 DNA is TGTGCCAGCAGTTTATACAGGGACAGGGGTGTTGACTATGGCTACACCTTC. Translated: CASSLYRDRGVDYGYTF.

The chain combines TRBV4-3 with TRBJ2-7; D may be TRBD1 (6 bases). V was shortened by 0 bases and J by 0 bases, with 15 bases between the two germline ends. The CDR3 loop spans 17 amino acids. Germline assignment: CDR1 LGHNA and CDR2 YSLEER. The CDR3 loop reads CASSQDHRTDFSYEQYF. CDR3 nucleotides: TGCGCCAGCAGCCAAGACCACCGGACAGATTTCTCCTACGAGCAGTACTTC.

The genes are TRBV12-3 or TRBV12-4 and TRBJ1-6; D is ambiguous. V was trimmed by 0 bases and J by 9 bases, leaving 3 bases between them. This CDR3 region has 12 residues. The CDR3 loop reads CASSLAGSPLHF. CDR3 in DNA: TGTGCCAGCAGTTTAGCGGGTTCACCCCTCCACTTT.

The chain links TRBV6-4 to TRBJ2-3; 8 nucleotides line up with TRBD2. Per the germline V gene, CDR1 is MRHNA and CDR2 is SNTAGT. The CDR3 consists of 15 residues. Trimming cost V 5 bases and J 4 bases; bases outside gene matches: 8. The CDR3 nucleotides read TGTGCCAGCAGTCCCACGGGGGGGATTGCAGATACGCAGTATTTT. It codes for CASSPTGGIADTQYF.

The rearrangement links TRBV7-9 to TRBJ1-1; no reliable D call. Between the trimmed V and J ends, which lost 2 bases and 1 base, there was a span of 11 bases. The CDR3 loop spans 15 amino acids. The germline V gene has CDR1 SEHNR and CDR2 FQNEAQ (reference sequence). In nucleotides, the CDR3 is TGTGCCAGCAGCTTATTTATAGGCGCGAACACTGAAGCTTTCTTT. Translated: CASSLFIGANTEAFF.

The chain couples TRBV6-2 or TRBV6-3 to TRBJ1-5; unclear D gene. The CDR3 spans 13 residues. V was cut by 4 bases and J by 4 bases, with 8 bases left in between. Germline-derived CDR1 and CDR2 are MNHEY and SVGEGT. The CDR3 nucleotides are TGTGCCAGCAGTTGGACTGAGAATCAGCCCCAGCATTTT. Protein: CASSWTENQPQHF.

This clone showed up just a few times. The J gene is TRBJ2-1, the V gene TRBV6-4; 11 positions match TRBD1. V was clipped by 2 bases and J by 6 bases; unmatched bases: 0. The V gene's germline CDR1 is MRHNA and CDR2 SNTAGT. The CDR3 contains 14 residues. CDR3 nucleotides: TGTGCCAGCAGTGACGGGACAGGGGGCAATGAGCAGTTCTTC. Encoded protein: CASSDGTGGNEQFF.

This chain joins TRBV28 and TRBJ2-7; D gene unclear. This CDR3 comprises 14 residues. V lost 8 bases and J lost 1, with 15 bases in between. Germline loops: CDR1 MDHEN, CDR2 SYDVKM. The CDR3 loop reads CASARAALSYEQYF. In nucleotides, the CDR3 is TGTGCCAGCGCTCGGGCAGCTCTTTCCTACGAGCAGTACTTC.

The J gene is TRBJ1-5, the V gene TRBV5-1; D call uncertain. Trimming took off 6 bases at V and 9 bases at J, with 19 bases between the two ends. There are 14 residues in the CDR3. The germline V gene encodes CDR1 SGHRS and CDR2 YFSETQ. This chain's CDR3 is CASIPPASVGPQHF. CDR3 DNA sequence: TGCGCCAGCATCCCGCCGGCGAGTGTGGGGCCCCAGCATTTT.

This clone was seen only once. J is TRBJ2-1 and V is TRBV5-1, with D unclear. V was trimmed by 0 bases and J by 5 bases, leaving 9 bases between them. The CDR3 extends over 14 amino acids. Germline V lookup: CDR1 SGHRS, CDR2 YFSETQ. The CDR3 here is CASSLAGTDNEQFF. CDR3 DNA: TGCGCCAGCAGCTTGGCCGGAACTGACAATGAGCAGTTCTTC.

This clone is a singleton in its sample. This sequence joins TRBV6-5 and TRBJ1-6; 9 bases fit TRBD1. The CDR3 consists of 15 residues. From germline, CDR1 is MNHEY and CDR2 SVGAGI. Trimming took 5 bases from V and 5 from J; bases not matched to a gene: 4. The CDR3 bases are TGTGCCAGCAGTCCCGGGACAGGGAATAATTCACCCCTCCACTTT. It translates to CASSPGTGNNSPLHF.

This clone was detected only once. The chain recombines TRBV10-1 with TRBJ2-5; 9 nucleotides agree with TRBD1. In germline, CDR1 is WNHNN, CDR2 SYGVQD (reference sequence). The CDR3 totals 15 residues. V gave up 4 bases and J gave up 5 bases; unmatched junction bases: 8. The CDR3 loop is CASSAGQGVRETQYF. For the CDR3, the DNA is TGCGCCAGCAGTGCGGGACAGGGAGTACGGGAGACCCAGTACTTC.

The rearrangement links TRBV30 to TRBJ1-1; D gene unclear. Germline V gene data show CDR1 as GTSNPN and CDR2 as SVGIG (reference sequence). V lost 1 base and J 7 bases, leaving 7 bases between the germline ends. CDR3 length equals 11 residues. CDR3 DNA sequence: TGTGCCTGGAGTGGGGATTTTGAAGCTTTCTTT. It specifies CAWSGDFEAFF.

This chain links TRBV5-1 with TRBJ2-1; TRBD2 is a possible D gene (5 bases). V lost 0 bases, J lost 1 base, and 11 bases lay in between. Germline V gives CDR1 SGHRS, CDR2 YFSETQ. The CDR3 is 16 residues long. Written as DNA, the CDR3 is TGCGCCAGCAGCTTGGGGTCGGGATCTTCCTACAATGAGCAGTTCTTC. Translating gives CASSLGSGSSYNEQFF.

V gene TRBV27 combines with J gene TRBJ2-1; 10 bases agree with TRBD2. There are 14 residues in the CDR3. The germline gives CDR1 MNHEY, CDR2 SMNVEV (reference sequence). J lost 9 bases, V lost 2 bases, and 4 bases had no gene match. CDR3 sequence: CASSLEGLAIEQFF. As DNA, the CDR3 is TGTGCCAGCAGTTTAGAGGGACTAGCGATTGAGCAGTTCTTC.

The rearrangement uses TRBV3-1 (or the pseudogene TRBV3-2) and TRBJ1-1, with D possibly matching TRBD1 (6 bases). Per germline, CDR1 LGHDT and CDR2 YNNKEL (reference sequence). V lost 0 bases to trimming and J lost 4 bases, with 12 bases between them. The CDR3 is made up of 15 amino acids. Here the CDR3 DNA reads TGTGCCAGCAGCCAAGAGGGAGGGGGATTCACTGAAGCTTTCTTT. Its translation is CASSQEGGGFTEAFF.

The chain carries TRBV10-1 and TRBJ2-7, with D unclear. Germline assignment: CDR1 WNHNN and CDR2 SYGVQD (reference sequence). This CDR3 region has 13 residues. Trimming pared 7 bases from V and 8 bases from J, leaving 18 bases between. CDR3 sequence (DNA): TGCGCCAGCACCGTCTTCTGTCCCCGTCAGCAGTACTTC. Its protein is CASTVFCPRQQYF.

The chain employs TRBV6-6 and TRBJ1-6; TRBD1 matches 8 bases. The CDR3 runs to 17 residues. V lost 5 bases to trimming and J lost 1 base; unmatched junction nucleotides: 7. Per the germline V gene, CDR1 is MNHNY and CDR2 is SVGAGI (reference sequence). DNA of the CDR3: TGTGCCAGCAGTCGTCCGCAGGGGGCATCCTATAATTCACCCCTCCACTTT. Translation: CASSRPQGASYNSPLHF.

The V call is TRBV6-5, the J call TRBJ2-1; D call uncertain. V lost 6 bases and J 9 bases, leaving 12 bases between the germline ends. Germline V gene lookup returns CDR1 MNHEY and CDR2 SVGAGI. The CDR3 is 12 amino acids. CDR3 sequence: CASRKKEGEQFF. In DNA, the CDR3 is TGTGCCAGCAGGAAAAAGGAAGGTGAGCAGTTCTTC.

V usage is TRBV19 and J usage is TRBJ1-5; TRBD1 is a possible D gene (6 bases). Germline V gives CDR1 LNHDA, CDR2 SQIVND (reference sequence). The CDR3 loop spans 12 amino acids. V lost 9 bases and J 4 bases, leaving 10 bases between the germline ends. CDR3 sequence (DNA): TGTGCCAGCAGGACAGCTAATCAGCCCCAGCATTTT. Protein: CASRTANQPQHF.

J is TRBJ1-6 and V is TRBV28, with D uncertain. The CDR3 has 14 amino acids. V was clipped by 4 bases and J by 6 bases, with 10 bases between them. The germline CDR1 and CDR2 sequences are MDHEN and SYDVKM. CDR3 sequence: CASSSGTGNSPLHF. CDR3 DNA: TGTGCCAGCAGTTCCGGTACTGGTAATTCACCCCTCCACTTT. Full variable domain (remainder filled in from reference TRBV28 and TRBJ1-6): DVKVTQSSRYLVKRTGEKVFLECVQDMDHENMFWYRQDPGLGLRLIYFSYDVKMKEKGDIPEGYSVSREKKERFSLILESASTNQTSMYLCASSSGTGNSPLHFGNGTRLTVT.

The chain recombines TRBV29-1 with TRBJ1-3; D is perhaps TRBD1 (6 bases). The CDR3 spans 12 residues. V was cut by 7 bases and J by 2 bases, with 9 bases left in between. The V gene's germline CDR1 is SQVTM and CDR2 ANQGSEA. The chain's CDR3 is CSGGGAGNTIYF. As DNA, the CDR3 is TGCAGCGGAGGGGGGGCTGGAAACACCATATATTTT.

Written as DNA, the CDR3 is TGTGCCAGCAGTTACTTTTCCAGCGGCAGGGGGGAGCTGTTTTTT. This encodes CASSYFSSGRGELFF. The V call is TRBV6-2 or TRBV6-3, the J call TRBJ2-2; possibly TRBD2 for D (5 bases). Per the germline V gene, CDR1 is MNHEY and CDR2 is SVGEGT. This CDR3 is 15 amino acids long. Trimming removed 1 base at V and 8 bases at J, with 14 bases between.

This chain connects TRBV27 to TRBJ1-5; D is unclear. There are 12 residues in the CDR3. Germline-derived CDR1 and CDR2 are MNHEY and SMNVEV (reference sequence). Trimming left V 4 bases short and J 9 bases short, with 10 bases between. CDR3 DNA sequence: TGTGCCAGCAGTTACCATTCAGGGCCCCAGCATTTT. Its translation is CASSYHSGPQHF.